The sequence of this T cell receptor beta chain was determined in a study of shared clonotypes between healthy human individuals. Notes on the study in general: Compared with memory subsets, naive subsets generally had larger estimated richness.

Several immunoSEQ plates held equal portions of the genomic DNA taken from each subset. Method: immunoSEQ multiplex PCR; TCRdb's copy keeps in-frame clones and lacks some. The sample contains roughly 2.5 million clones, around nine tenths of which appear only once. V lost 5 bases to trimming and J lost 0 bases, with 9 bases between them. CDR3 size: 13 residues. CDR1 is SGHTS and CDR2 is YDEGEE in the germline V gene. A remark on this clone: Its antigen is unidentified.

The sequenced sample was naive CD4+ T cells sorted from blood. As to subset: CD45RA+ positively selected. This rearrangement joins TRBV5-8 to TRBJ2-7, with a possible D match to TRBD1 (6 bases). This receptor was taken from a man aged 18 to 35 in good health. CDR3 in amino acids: CASRRTASYEQYF. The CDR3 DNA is TGTGCCAGCAGGCGGACAGCCTCCTACGAGCAGTACTTC.